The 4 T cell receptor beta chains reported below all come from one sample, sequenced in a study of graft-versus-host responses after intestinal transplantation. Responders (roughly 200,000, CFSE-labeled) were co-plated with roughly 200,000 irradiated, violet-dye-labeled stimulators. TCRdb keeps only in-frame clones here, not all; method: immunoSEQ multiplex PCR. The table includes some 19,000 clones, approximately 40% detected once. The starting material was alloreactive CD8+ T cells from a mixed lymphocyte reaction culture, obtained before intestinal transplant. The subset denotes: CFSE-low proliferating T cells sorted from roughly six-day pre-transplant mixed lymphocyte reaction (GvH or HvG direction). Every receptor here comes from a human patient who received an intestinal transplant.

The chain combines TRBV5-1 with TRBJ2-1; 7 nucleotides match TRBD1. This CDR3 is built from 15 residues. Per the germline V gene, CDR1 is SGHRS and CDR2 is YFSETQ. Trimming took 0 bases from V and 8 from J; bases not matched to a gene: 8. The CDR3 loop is CASSLGQGEVDEQFF. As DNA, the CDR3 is TGCGCCAGCAGCTTGGGACAGGGTGAGGTCGATGAGCAGTTCTTC.

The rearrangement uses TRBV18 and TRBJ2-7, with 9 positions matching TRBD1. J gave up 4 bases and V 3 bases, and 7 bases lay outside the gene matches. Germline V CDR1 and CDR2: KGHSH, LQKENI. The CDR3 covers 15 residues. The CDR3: CASSPGQQGAYEQYF. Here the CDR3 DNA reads TGTGCCAGCTCACCGGGTCAACAGGGGGCTTACGAGCAGTACTTC.

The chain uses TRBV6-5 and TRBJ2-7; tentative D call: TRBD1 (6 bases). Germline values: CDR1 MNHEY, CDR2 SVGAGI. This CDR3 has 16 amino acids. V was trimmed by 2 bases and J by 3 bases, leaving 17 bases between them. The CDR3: CASSYSPGQTYYEQYF. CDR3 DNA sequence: TGTGCCAGCAGTTACAGTCCTGGACAGACGTACTACGAGCAGTACTTC.

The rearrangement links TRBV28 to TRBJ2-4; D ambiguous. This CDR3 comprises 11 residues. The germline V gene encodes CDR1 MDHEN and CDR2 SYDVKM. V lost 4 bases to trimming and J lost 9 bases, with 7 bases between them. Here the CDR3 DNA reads TGTGCCAGCAGTTCGCTGGCCATTCAGTACTTC. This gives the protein CASSSLAIQYF. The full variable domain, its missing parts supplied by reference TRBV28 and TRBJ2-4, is DVKVTQSSRYLVKRTGEKVFLECVQDMDHENMFWYRQDPGLGLRLIYFSYDVKMKEKGDIPEGYSVSREKKERFSLILESASTNQTSMYLCASSSLAIQYFGAGTRLSVL.